The 5 T cell receptor beta chains in this list originate from one sample, sequenced in a study of T cells after yellow fever vaccination. TCRdb reanalysed the 5' RACE reads using MiXCR and keeps one entry per CDR3 protein. The sample yields 250,000 to 400,000 distinct CDR3 sequences, 3.5% to 4.5% seen once. This material consisted of PBMCs, taken 15 days after the yellow fever booster vaccination. These receptors came from a young man who received the YFV17D yellow fever vaccine.

V gene TRBV5-1 combines with J gene TRBJ2-1; D is ambiguous. From germline, CDR1 is SGHRS and CDR2 YFSETQ. The length of the CDR3 is 13 residues. The ends were cut back, 5 bases at V and 12 bases at J, with 18 bases in the middle. Written as DNA, the CDR3 is TGCGCCAGCAGTTTTGGGCCCGACACTGGGCAGTTCTTC. Amino acids: CASSFGPDTGQFF.

The V call is TRBV20-1, the J call TRBJ1-6; D ambiguous. Trimming stripped 3 bases from V and 10 bases from J, with 7 bases between. The CDR3 is made up of 11 amino acids. Germline lookup yields CDR1 DFQATT and CDR2 SNEGSKA (reference sequence). CDR3 in DNA: TGCAGTGCTAGGGGGAAGTCACCCCTCCACTTT. Amino acids: CSARGKSPLHF.

This clonotype was seen repeatedly, ten times or more. The rearrangement joins TRBV6-5 to TRBJ2-2; TRBD2 matches 7 bases. Germline V gene data show CDR1 as MNHEY and CDR2 as SVGAGI. This CDR3 region has 16 residues. The junction had 7 bases not matched to a gene; V was cut back by 6 bases and J by 0 bases. Here the CDR3 reads CASSRNLAANTGELFF. CDR3 nucleotides: TGTGCCAGCAGCCGAAACCTAGCGGCGAACACCGGGGAGCTGTTTTTT.

The rearrangement joins TRBV5-1 to TRBJ1-6; 8 positions agree with TRBD1. V shed 3 bases and J 9 bases; nucleotides not matched to a gene: 2. The CDR3 extends over 13 amino acids. Germline CDR1 SGHRS, CDR2 YFSETQ. This CDR3 is CASSSDRVSPLHF. The DNA for the CDR3 is TGCGCCAGCAGCTCGGACAGGGTTTCACCCCTCCACTTT.

This clonotype was found a few times. The V gene is TRBV12-3 or TRBV12-4, the J gene TRBJ1-4; 7 positions match TRBD1. Trimming removed 8 bases from V and 10 bases from J; junction bases left unmatched: 13. CDR3 size: 14 residues. The CDR3 DNA follows: TGTGCCAGCCGACGGGGACAGACCCCAGGAAAACTGTTTTTT. Its translation: CASRRGQTPGKLFF.